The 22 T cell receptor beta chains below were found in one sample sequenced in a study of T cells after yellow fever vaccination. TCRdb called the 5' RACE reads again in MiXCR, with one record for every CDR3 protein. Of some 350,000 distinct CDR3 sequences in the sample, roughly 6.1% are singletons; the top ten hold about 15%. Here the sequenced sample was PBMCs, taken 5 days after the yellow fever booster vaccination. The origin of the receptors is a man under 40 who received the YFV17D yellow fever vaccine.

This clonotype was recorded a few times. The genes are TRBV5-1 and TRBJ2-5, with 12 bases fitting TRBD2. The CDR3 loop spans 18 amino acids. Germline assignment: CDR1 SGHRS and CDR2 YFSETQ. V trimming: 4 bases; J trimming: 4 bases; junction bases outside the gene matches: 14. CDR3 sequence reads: CASSQRLAGVAYGETQYF. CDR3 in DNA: TGCGCCAGCAGCCAACGACTAGCGGGAGTGGCTTATGGAGAGACCCAGTACTTC.

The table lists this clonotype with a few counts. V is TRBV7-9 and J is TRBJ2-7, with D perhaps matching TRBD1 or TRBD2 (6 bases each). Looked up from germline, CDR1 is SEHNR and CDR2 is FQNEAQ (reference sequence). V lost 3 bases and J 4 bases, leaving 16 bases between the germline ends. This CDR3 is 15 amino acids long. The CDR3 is CASSFGETGLYEQYF. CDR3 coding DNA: TGTGCCAGCAGCTTCGGAGAGACAGGACTATACGAGCAGTACTTC. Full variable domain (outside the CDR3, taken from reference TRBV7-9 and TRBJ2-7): DTGVSQNPRHKITKRGQNVTFRCDPISEHNRLYWYRQTLGQGPEFLTYFQNEAQLEKSRLLSDRFSAERPKGSFSTLEIQRTEQGDSAMYLCASSFGETGLYEQYFGPGTRLTVT.

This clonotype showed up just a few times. CDR3 region: CASSPPGLPSSYEQYF. For the CDR3, the DNA is TGTGCCAGCTCACCCCCGGGACTTCCGAGCTCCTACGAGCAGTACTTC. This chain connects TRBV18 to TRBJ2-7; D is perhaps TRBD2 (6 bases). Germline V gene sequence: CDR1 KGHSH, CDR2 LQKENI. V was cut by 3 bases and J by 0 bases, with 15 bases left in between. The CDR3 is made up of 16 amino acids.

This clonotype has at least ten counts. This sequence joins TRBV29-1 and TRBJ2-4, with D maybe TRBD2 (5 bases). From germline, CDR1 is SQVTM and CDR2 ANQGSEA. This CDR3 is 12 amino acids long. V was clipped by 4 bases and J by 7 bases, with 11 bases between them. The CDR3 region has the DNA TGCAGCGTTGCGGGGTCTGGGAACATTCAGTACTTC. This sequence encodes CSVAGSGNIQYF.

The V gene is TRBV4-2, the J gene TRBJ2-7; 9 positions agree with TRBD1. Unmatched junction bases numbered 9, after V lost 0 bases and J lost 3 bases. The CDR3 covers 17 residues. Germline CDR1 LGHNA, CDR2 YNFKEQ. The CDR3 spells CASSQDLFGTGFYEQYF. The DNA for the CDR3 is TGTGCCAGCAGCCAAGATCTGTTTGGGACAGGGTTCTACGAGCAGTACTTC.

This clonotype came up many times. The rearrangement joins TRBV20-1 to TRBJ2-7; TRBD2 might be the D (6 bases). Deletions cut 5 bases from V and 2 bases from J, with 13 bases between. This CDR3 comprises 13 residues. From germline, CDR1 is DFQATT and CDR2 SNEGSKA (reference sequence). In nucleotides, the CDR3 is TGCAGTGCTCTTCCGCTAGCGACCTACGAGCAGTACTTC. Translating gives CSALPLATYEQYF.

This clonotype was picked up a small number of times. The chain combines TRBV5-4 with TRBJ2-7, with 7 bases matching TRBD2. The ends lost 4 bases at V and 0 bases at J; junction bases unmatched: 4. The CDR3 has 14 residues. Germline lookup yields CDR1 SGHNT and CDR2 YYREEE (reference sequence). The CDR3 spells CASSAREGSYEQYF. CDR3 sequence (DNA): TGTGCCAGCAGCGCAAGGGAGGGCTCCTACGAGCAGTACTTC.

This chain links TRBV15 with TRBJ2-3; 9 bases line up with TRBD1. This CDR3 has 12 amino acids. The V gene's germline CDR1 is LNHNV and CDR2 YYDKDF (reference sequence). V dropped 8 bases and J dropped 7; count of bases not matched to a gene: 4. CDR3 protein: CATATGGYTQYF. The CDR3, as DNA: TGTGCCACCGCGACAGGGGGATATACGCAGTATTTT.

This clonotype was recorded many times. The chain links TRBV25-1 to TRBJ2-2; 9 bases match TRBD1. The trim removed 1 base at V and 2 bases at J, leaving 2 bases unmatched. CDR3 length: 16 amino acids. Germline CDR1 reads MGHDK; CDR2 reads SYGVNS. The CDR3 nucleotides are TGTGCCAGCAGTGAATCGGGACAGGGTAACACCGGGGAGCTGTTTTTT. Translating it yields CASSESGQGNTGELFF.

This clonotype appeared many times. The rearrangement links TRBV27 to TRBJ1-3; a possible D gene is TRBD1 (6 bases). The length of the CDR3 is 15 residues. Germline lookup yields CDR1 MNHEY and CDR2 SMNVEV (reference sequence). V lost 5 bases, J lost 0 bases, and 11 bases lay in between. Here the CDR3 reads CASSPYRDSGNTIYF. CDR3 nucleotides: TGTGCCAGCAGTCCGTACAGGGACTCTGGAAACACCATATATTTT.

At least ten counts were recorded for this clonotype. The CDR3 loop is CASSMGLAGGPVGELFF. The DNA of the CDR3 is TGCGCCAGCAGCATGGGACTAGCGGGAGGGCCTGTCGGGGAGCTGTTTTTT. The chain carries TRBV5-1 and TRBJ2-2, with 16 bases fitting TRBD2. Germline lookup yields CDR1 SGHRS and CDR2 YFSETQ. Unmatched junction bases numbered 7, after V lost 4 bases and J lost 7 bases. This CDR3 has 17 residues.

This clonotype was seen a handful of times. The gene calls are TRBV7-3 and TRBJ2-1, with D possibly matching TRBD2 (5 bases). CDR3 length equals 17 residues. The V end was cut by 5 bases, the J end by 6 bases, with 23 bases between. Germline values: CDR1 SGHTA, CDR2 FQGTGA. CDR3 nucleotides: TGTGCCAGCAGCCCCAATCCCCCCCGGGATTTACCCAATGAGCAGTTCTTC. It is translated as CASSPNPPRDLPNEQFF.

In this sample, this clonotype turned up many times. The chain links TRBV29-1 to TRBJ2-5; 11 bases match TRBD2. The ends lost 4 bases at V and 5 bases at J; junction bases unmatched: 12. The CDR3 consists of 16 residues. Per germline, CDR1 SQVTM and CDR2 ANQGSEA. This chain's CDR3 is CSVGAPPLAGVETQYF. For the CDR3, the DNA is TGCAGCGTTGGGGCCCCCCCACTAGCGGGAGTTGAGACCCAGTACTTC.

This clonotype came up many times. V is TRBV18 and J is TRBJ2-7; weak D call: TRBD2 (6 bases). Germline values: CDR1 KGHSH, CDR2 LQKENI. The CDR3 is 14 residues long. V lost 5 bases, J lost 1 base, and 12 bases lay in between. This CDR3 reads CASSRRESSYEQYF. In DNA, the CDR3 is TGTGCCAGCTCAAGACGGGAGTCATCCTACGAGCAGTACTTC.

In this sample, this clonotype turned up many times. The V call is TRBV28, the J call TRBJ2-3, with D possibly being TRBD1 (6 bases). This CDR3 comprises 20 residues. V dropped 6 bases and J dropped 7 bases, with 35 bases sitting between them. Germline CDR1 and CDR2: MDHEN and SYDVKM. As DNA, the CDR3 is TGTGCCAGCAGATCTCCCGGTACTTCATTACAGGGCGTCCCTGGTCATACGCAGTATTTT. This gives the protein CASRSPGTSLQGVPGHTQYF.

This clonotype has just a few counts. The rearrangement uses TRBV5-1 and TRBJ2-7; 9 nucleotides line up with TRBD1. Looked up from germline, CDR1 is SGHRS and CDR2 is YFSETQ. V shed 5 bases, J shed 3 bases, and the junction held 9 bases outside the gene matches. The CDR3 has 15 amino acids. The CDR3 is CASRVTGGRNYEQYF. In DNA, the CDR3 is TGCGCCAGCAGGGTGACAGGGGGACGAAACTACGAGCAGTACTTC.

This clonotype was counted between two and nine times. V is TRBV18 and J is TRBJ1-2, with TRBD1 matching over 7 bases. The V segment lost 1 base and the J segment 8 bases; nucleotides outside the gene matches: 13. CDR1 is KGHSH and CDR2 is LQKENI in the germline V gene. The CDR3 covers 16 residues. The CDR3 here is CASSPQTGEAYKGYTF. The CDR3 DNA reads TGTGCCAGCTCACCACAAACAGGGGAGGCGTACAAGGGCTACACCTTC.

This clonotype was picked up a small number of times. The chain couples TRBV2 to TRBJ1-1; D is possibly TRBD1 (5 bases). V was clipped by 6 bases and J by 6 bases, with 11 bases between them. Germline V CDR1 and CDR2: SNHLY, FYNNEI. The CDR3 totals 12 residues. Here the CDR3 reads CASSLGLAEAFF. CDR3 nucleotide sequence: TGTGCCAGCAGCTTGGGGCTCGCTGAAGCTTTCTTT.

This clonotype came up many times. The CDR3 sequence is CASSSGHGTSPLHF. CDR3 nucleotide sequence: TGTGCCAGCAGCTCAGGACACGGAACTTCACCCCTCCACTTT. The V gene is TRBV7-9, the J gene TRBJ1-6, with D possibly TRBD1 on 5 matching bases. Trimming left V 4 bases short and J 9 bases short, with 13 bases between. The CDR3 spans 14 residues. Germline V lookup: CDR1 SEHNR, CDR2 FQNEAQ (reference sequence).

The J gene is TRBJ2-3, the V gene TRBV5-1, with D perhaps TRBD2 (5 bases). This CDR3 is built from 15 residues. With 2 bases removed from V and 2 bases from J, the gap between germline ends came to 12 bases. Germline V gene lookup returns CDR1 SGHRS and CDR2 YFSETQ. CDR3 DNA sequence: TGCGCCAGCAGCTTTCGACGGGAACACACAGATACGCAGTATTTT. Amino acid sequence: CASSFRREHTDTQYF.

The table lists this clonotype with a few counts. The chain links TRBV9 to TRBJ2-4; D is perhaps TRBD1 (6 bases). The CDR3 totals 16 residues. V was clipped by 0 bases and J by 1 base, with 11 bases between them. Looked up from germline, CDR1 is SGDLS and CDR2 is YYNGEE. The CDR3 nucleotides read TGTGCCAGCAGCGTAGGAGGGGGTAGTGCCAAAAACATTCAGTACTTC. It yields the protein CASSVGGGSAKNIQYF.

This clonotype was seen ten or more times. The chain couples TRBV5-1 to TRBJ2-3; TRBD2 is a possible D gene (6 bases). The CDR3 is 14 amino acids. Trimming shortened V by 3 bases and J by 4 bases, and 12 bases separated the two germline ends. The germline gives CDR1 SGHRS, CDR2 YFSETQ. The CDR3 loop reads CASSWELAPDTQYF. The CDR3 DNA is TGCGCCAGCAGCTGGGAACTAGCCCCAGATACGCAGTATTTT.